This entry lists 2 T cell receptor beta chains sequenced from one sample in a study of blood T cell repertoires in COVID-19. Repertoires were generated with immunoSEQ multiplex PCR, while TCRdb's copy carries only in-frame clones and drops some. The sample yields 120,000 to 150,000 clones, around 82% seen once. Material: peripheral blood. All receptors derive from a man in his 60s with active or convalescent COVID-19.

This clone was recorded once. The chain has TRBV27 and TRBJ2-7; tentatively, D is TRBD1 (7 bases). Trimming stripped 3 bases from V and 2 bases from J, with 11 bases between. CDR3 length: 14 amino acids. Germline V gene sequence: CDR1 MNHEY, CDR2 SMNVEV (reference sequence). The CDR3 here is CASSLQGGPYEQYF. In DNA, the CDR3 is TGTGCCAGCAGTTTGCAGGGGGGTCCCTACGAGCAGTACTTC.

The V call is TRBV28, the J call TRBJ1-2; unclear D gene. Germline values: CDR1 MDHEN, CDR2 SYDVKM. The CDR3 is 13 amino acids. The V and J ends lost 9 bases and 0 bases respectively, with 11 bases between them. The CDR3 protein is CASGYGTNYGYTF. DNA of the CDR3: TGTGCCAGTGGATACGGGACTAACTATGGCTACACCTTC.